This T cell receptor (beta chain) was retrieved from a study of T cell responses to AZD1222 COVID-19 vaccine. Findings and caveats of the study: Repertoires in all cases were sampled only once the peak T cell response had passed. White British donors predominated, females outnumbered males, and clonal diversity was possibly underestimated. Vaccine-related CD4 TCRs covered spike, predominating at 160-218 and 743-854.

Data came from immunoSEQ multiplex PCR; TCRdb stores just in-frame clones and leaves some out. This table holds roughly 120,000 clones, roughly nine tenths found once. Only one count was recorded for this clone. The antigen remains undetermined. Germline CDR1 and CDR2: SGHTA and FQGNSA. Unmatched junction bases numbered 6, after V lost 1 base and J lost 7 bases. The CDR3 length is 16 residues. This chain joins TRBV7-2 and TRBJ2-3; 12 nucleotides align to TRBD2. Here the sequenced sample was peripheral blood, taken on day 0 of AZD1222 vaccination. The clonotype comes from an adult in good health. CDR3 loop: CASSLGALAGGNTQYF. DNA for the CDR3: TGTGCCAGCAGCTTAGGTGCCCTAGCGGGAGGGAATACGCAGTATTTT.